The 32 T cell receptor beta chains given below trace back to one sample, sequenced in a study of T cell repertoires in cytomegalovirus infection. TCRdb called the reads again in MiXCR, with one record for every CDR3 protein. The table shows fewer than 350,000 distinct CDR3 sequences, with roughly 16% occurring only once. Source material: PBMCs. The receptors come from a human donor in good health (CMV status not recorded). Some clones in this sample may be carry-over from other donors' samples.

This clonotype was observed a handful of times. This rearrangement joins TRBV12-3 or TRBV12-4 to TRBJ1-1; D call uncertain. Deletions cut 1 base from V and 3 bases from J, with 12 bases between. The CDR3 consists of 15 residues. The CDR3 sequence: CASSLGPRRDTEAFF. In DNA form, the CDR3 reads TGTGCCAGCAGTTTAGGTCCCCGGCGGGACACTGAAGCTTTCTTT.

This clonotype was seen a handful of times. The chain uses TRBV20-1 and TRBJ2-2; D is uncertain. The CDR3 totals 16 residues. V lost 0 bases to trimming and J lost 0 bases, with 11 bases between them. Per the germline V gene, CDR1 is DFQATT and CDR2 is SNEGSKA (reference sequence). CDR3 nucleotides: TGCAGTGCTAGAGATCGCAGGAGAGCGAACACCGGGGAGCTGTTTTTT. This gives the protein CSARDRRRANTGELFF.

This clonotype was seen repeatedly, ten times or more. The V gene is TRBV7-2, the J gene TRBJ1-5; D gene unclear. The CDR3 length is 13 residues. Germline CDR1 is SGHTA and CDR2 is FQGNSA. Trimming stripped 5 bases from V and 9 bases from J, with 14 bases between. The CDR3 DNA reads TGTGCCAGCAGCCGCCGGGATCCCGGGCCCCAGCATTTT. Its translation is CASSRRDPGPQHF.

This chain connects TRBV20-1 to TRBJ2-2; 7 bases match TRBD1. This CDR3 has 15 amino acids. Germline V gene sequence: CDR1 DFQATT, CDR2 SNEGSKA (reference sequence). V was clipped by 5 bases and J by 4 bases; unmatched bases: 10. This CDR3 reads CSAESGGRGTGELFF. For the CDR3, the DNA is TGCAGTGCTGAATCAGGGGGTCGTGGCACCGGGGAGCTGTTTTTT.

The V call is TRBV2, the J call TRBJ2-1, with 8 positions matching TRBD2. The CDR3 totals 17 residues. Trimming took 2 bases from V and 7 from J; bases not matched to a gene: 13. Germline loops: CDR1 SNHLY, CDR2 FYNNEI. CDR3 DNA sequence: TGTGCCAGCAGTGAATTCTACGGCGGGGGGTATGTAAATGAGCAGTTCTTC. Translating it yields CASSEFYGGGYVNEQFF.

There are a few counts of this clonotype. The CDR3 DNA reads TGTGCCAGCCTTCAGCGGCCACGGGAGACCCAGTACTTC. Its translation: CASLQRPRETQYF. The V gene is TRBV12-3 or TRBV12-4, the J gene TRBJ2-5; tentatively, D is TRBD2 (5 bases). The CDR3 runs 13 residues. Between the trimmed V and J ends, which lost 8 bases and 5 bases, there was a span of 15 bases.

At least ten counts were recorded for this clonotype. The gene calls are TRBV7-2 and TRBJ2-5, with D perhaps TRBD1 (5 bases). Trimming pared 6 bases from V and 5 bases from J, leaving 16 bases between. Germline loops: CDR1 SGHTA, CDR2 FQGNSA. This CDR3 spans 14 amino acids. CDR3 amino acids: CASRDTGSRETQYF. The CDR3 bases are TGTGCCAGCAGGGACACAGGTAGCCGGGAGACCCAGTACTTC.

The genes are TRBV6-4 and TRBJ2-7; D tentatively reads TRBD1 or TRBD2 (5 bases each). The CDR3 runs to 17 residues. V shed 2 bases and J shed 2 bases, with 19 bases lying between them. Germline-derived CDR1 and CDR2 are MRHNA and SNTAGT. Here the CDR3 reads CASSDDGGTSSTYEQYF. CDR3 nucleotides: TGTGCCAGCAGTGACGATGGGGGAACCTCTAGTACCTACGAGCAGTACTTC.

This clonotype has a count of ten or more. The V gene is TRBV28, the J gene TRBJ2-6; D gene uncertain. This CDR3 has 14 residues. V dropped 5 bases and J dropped 2 bases, with 7 bases sitting between them. Germline values: CDR1 MDHEN, CDR2 SYDVKM. For the CDR3, the DNA is TGTGCCAGCAGTAATGAGGCTGGGGCCAACGTCCTGACTTTC. Translated, it gives CASSNEAGANVLTF.

This clonotype was counted only a few times. The chain links TRBV6-5 to TRBJ2-3; TRBD1 might be the D (7 bases). The CDR3 has 17 residues. The V end lost 2 bases, the J end lost 4 bases, and 19 bases lay between the germline ends. Germline assignment: CDR1 MNHEY and CDR2 SVGAGI. CDR3 DNA: TGTGCCAGCAGTTACATCCCCCCAGGGGGGTCCGCAGATACGCAGTATTTT. Translating it yields CASSYIPPGGSADTQYF.

The chain employs TRBV6-2 or TRBV6-3 and TRBJ2-1; 8 nucleotides match TRBD2. The V segment lost 5 bases and the J segment 1 base; nucleotides outside the gene matches: 7. Germline V lookup: CDR1 MNHEY, CDR2 SVGEGT. This CDR3 comprises 16 residues. Written as DNA, the CDR3 is TGTGCCAGCAGTACATACGGGACTAGGTCCTACAATGAGCAGTTCTTC. This gives the protein CASSTYGTRSYNEQFF.

The chain joins TRBV10-3 to TRBJ1-5; D is unresolved. This CDR3 has 14 residues. Germline loops: CDR1 ENHRY, CDR2 SYGVKD. V lost 3 bases to trimming and J lost 1 base, with 7 bases between them. The CDR3 DNA reads TGTGCCATCAGTGATAGTGAGAGCAATCAGCCCCAGCATTTT. Translated: CAISDSESNQPQHF.

This clonotype occurred many times. The V and J genes are TRBV6-5 and TRBJ2-6; D uncertain. The CDR3 length is 16 residues. With 4 bases removed from V and 0 bases from J, the gap between germline ends came to 10 bases. Germline CDR1 reads MNHEY; CDR2 reads SVGAGI. CDR3 amino acids: CASSSHSSSGANVLTF. The CDR3 DNA is TGTGCCAGCAGTTCGCACAGTAGCTCTGGGGCCAACGTCCTGACTTTC.

This clonotype was counted at least ten times. This chain uses TRBV12-3 or TRBV12-4 with TRBJ1-1; D is perhaps TRBD1 (6 bases). The CDR3 covers 16 residues. Trimming shortened V by 5 bases and J by 0 bases, and 16 bases separated the two germline ends. The CDR3: CASSAQGRHLNTEAFF. The CDR3, as DNA: TGTGCCAGCAGTGCCCAGGGGCGGCACCTGAACACTGAAGCTTTCTTT.

CDR3 residues: CASSQDSGEQYF. Written as DNA, the CDR3 is TGCGCCAGCAGCCAAGATTCCGGGGAGCAGTACTTC. The chain recombines TRBV4-1 with TRBJ2-7, with no clear D. The CDR3 is made up of 12 amino acids. The germline gives CDR1 MGHRA, CDR2 YSYEKL. V lost 0 bases and J 7 bases, leaving 7 bases between the germline ends.

The chain carries TRBV19 and TRBJ2-2, with 10 bases fitting TRBD1. Trimming cost V 4 bases and J 0 bases; bases outside gene matches: 2. From germline, CDR1 is LNHDA and CDR2 SQIVND (reference sequence). This CDR3 has 16 residues. The CDR3 bases are TGTGCCAGTAGTAGGACAGGGGGGTCGAACACCGGGGAGCTGTTTTTT. The encoded protein is CASSRTGGSNTGELFF. Variable domain in full (rest from reference TRBV19 and TRBJ2-2): DGGITQSPKYLFRKEGQNVTLSCEQNLNHDAMYWYRQDPGQGLRLIYYSQIVNDFQKGDIAEGYSVSREKKESFPLTVTSAQKNPTAFYLCASSRTGGSNTGELFFGEGSRLTVL.

A few counts support this clonotype. V and J are TRBV2 and TRBJ2-5; TRBD2 might be the D (7 bases). Germline-derived CDR1 and CDR2 are SNHLY and FYNNEI. Trimming removed 6 bases from V and 5 bases from J, with 16 bases in between. The CDR3 loop spans 14 amino acids. CDR3 nucleotide sequence: TGTGCCAGCAGGATGGGGGGGGGGCCGGAGACCCAGTACTTC. It yields the protein CASRMGGGPETQYF. The full variable domain, completed using reference TRBV2 and TRBJ2-5, is EPEVTQTPSHQVTQMGQEVILRCVPISNHLYFYWYRQILGQKVEFLVSFYNNEISEKSEIFDDQFSVERPDGSNFTLKIRSTKLEDSAMYFCASRMGGGPETQYFGPGTRLLVL.

In its sample, this clonotype was seen a few times. The rearrangement uses TRBV12-3 or TRBV12-4 and TRBJ1-5, with 8 bases fitting TRBD1. With V trimmed by 6 bases and J by 4 bases, 5 bases remained unmatched. The CDR3 is made up of 14 amino acids. DNA of the CDR3: TGTGCCAGCAGCACGGACAGGGAAAATCAGCCCCAGCATTTT. As protein: CASSTDRENQPQHF.

This clonotype has ten or more counts. The chain combines TRBV11-2 with TRBJ2-7; D possibly uses TRBD1 or TRBD2 (5 bases each). CDR3 length: 16 amino acids. CDR1 is SGHAT and CDR2 is FQNNGV in the germline V gene. The germline V and J ends were trimmed by 1 base and 1 base, with 14 bases remaining between them. CDR3 region: CASSLGGRMTSYEQYF. The CDR3 DNA reads as TGTGCCAGCAGCTTAGGGGGACGGATGACTTCCTACGAGCAGTACTTC.

V usage is TRBV6-6 and J usage is TRBJ2-7; maybe TRBD2 (6 bases). Germline values: CDR1 MNHNY, CDR2 SVGAGI (reference sequence). The CDR3 sequence is 11 residues long. Trimming took 2 bases from V and 9 from J, leaving 8 bases between them. In DNA form, the CDR3 reads TGTGCCAGCAGTTACCTGGAGGGGCAGTACTTC. The encoded protein is CASSYLEGQYF.

J is TRBJ2-3 and V is TRBV11-2; TRBD2 matches 9 bases. The CDR3 spans 16 residues. Germline CDR1 is SGHAT and CDR2 is FQNNGV. Germline trimming cut 5 bases from V and 1 base from J; bases unmatched to any gene: 7. The chain's CDR3 is CASSLRLAVGTDTQYF. The CDR3 DNA follows: TGTGCCAGCAGCCTCCGACTAGCGGTCGGCACAGATACGCAGTATTTT. The whole variable domain, remainder taken from reference TRBV11-2 and TRBJ2-3, is EAGVAQSPRYKIIEKRQSVAFWCNPISGHATLYWYQQILGQGPKLLIQFQNNGVVDDSQLPKDRFSAERLKGVDSTLKIQPAKLEDSAVYLCASSLRLAVGTDTQYFGPGTRLTVL.

This clonotype has a count of ten or more. This rearrangement joins TRBV7-2 to TRBJ1-5; D is undetermined. Germline CDR1 reads SGHTA; CDR2 reads FQGNSA. The CDR3 has 16 residues. Trimming pared 1 base from V and 2 bases from J, leaving 12 bases between. The CDR3 bases are TGTGCCAGCAGCTTAGAACCGGTCGCGGGCAATCAGCCCCAGCATTTT. It yields the protein CASSLEPVAGNQPQHF.

J is TRBJ2-3 and V is TRBV5-4; possibly TRBD1 for D (8 bases). The CDR3 loop spans 14 amino acids. CDR1 SGHNT and CDR2 YYREEE come from the germline V gene (reference sequence). With 3 bases removed from V and 6 bases from J, the gap between germline ends came to 14 bases. Written as DNA, the CDR3 is TGTGCCAGCAGCTCCGGACAGGGAGGGGATACGCAGTATTTT. Its protein product is CASSSGQGGDTQYF.

This clonotype was detected only a few times. The chain combines TRBV5-4 with TRBJ1-3; 7 bases align to TRBD1. Germline CDR1 and CDR2: SGHNT and YYREEE (reference sequence). Losses at the gene ends were 3 bases for V and 4 bases for J; bases not matched to a gene: 4. The CDR3 extends over 14 amino acids. This chain's CDR3 is CASSSQGVGNTIYF. CDR3 sequence (DNA): TGTGCCAGCAGCTCTCAGGGGGTCGGAAACACCATATATTTT.

This clonotype was detected only a few times. The chain is built from TRBV25-1 and TRBJ2-5, with TRBD2 identical over 7 bases. Per the germline V gene, CDR1 is MGHDK and CDR2 is SYGVNS. The CDR3 is 18 residues long. V lost 1 base, J lost 10 bases, and 21 bases stayed unmatched. CDR3 coding DNA: TGTGCCAGCAGTGAATTGCCGGGTCGAGAATATCCCCCGGGGGGCCAGTACTTC. This sequence encodes CASSELPGREYPPGGQYF.

This clonotype was detected a few times. The chain has TRBV18 and TRBJ1-2; TRBD1 is a possible D gene (5 bases). V lost 1 base to trimming and J lost 4 bases, with 13 bases between them. CDR1 and CDR2 (germline): KGHSH, LQKENI. This CDR3 has 15 residues. The CDR3 DNA is TGTGCCAGCTCACCACGGGCACAGGAACTCTATGGCTACACCTTC. This encodes CASSPRAQELYGYTF.

This clonotype appeared once. V usage is TRBV5-1 and J usage is TRBJ2-4, with a possible D match to TRBD1 (5 bases). V was clipped by 3 bases and J by 6 bases, with 16 bases between them. The CDR3 loop spans 15 amino acids. Germline V gives CDR1 SGHRS, CDR2 YFSETQ. The CDR3: CASSYSSGQGNIQYF. The CDR3 coding sequence is TGCGCCAGCAGCTACTCCTCCGGTCAGGGAAACATTCAGTACTTC.

The rearrangement uses TRBV6-6 and TRBJ1-1; 7 nucleotides agree with TRBD1. J gave up 5 bases and V 2 bases, and 8 bases lay outside the gene matches. The CDR3 extends over 15 amino acids. In germline, CDR1 is MNHNY, CDR2 SVGAGI (reference sequence). CDR3 in DNA: TGTGCCAGCAGTTACACACAGGGGATTAGGACTGAAGCTTTCTTT. Translating it yields CASSYTQGIRTEAFF.

The V and J genes are TRBV10-3 and TRBJ2-6, with D unclear. The CDR3 spans 15 residues. V was shortened by 10 bases and J by 0 bases, with 13 bases between the two germline ends. The germline gives CDR1 ENHRY, CDR2 SYGVKD. DNA for the CDR3: TGTGCCACCTCCGCCGGAAACTCTGGGGCCAACGTCCTGACTTTC. Its translation is CATSAGNSGANVLTF.

This clonotype was picked up a small number of times. The V call is TRBV7-8, the J call TRBJ1-6, with TRBD1 matching over 9 bases. The V gene end was trimmed by 5 bases and the J gene end by 5 bases; junction bases not matched to a gene: 7. The CDR3 consists of 16 residues. Germline CDR1 reads SGHVS; CDR2 reads FQNEAQ. The CDR3 coding sequence is TGTGCCAGCAGCGGAGTCGGACAGGGGAATAATTCACCCCTCCACTTT. Translated: CASSGVGQGNNSPLHF.

This clonotype was seen many times. The chain is built from TRBV7-6 and TRBJ2-7; 7 nucleotides line up with TRBD2. The V gene's germline CDR1 is SGHVS and CDR2 FNYEAQ. The length of the CDR3 is 12 residues. V lost 4 bases to trimming and J lost 7 bases; unmatched junction nucleotides: 4. Here the CDR3 reads CASSSPGGEQYF. CDR3 DNA sequence: TGTGCCAGCAGCTCCCCCGGGGGGGAGCAGTACTTC.

The chain has TRBV4-3 and TRBJ2-4; 8 bases are shared with TRBD1. Germline V lookup: CDR1 LGHNA, CDR2 YSLEER. The CDR3 is made up of 19 amino acids. V was clipped by 3 bases and J by 1 base; unmatched bases: 14. CDR3 sequence: CASSHGLGQGRWAKNIQYF. The CDR3 nucleotides read TGCGCCAGCAGCCATGGCCTAGGACAGGGTCGATGGGCCAAAAACATTCAGTACTTC.